Listed below are T cell receptor beta chains from one sample, sequenced in a study of neurological immune-mediated disorders. TCRdb ran MiXCR on the 5' RACE reads and lists one entry per CDR3 protein. The sample includes around 30,000 distinct CDR3 sequences, 2% to 3% of them seen just once. Sequencing used PBMCs. All receptors derive from a woman aged 45 to 65 with multiple sclerosis. CDR3s include the opening cysteine and the closing phenylalanine or tryptophan. The order of the fields is J gene, D gene, CDR3 length, V gene, clone size, CDR3 DNA, CDR3 protein. The D gene is left open where the match is weak. The listing skips clone size in some rows; elsewhere it reads once, few, many or a size class.

J gene: TRBJ1-1; D gene: -; CDR3 length: 13; V gene: TRBV20-1; clone size: many; CDR3 DNA: TGCAGTGCTAGTCCGGAGGGAGACACTGAAGCTTTCTTT; CDR3 protein: CSASPEGDTEAFF
J gene: TRBJ1-2; D gene: -; CDR3 length: 14; V gene: TRBV20-1; clone size: many; CDR3 DNA: TGCAGTGCTAGAGATGCAGGTGGGGCCTATGGCTACACCTTC; CDR3 protein: CSARDAGGAYGYTF
J gene: TRBJ2-3; D gene: -; CDR3 length: 14; V gene: TRBV20-1; clone size: many; CDR3 DNA: TGCAGTGCTAGTACAACTCCCCGATACAATACGCAGTATTTT; CDR3 protein: CSASTTPRYNTQYF
J gene: TRBJ2-3; D gene: TRBD2; CDR3 length: 16; V gene: TRBV5-1; clone size: many; CDR3 DNA: TGCGCCAGCGGGACTAGCGTTGGGTCGGGCACAGATACGCAGTATTTT; CDR3 protein: CASGTSVGSGTDTQYF
J gene: TRBJ2-2; D gene: TRBD1; CDR3 length: 15; V gene: TRBV5-1; clone size: many; CDR3 DNA: TGCGCCAGCAGCCCCGGGACAGGGAACACCGGGGAGCTGTTTTTT; CDR3 protein: CASSPGTGNTGELFF
J gene: TRBJ2-3; D gene: -; CDR3 length: 15; V gene: TRBV7-7; clone size: many; CDR3 DNA: TGTGCTAGCAGCTTAGGAGACTCTAGCACAGATACGCAGTATTTT; CDR3 protein: CASSLGDSSTDTQYF
J gene: TRBJ1-2; D gene: -; CDR3 length: 14; V gene: TRBV20-1; clone size: many; CDR3 DNA: TGCAGTGCAGTAGACAGGAGAGCCCTGGATGGCTACACCTTC; CDR3 protein: CSAVDRRALDGYTF
J gene: TRBJ2-2; D gene: -; CDR3 length: 12; V gene: TRBV12-3/TRBV12-4; clone size: medium-sized; CDR3 DNA: TGTGCCAGCAGTTTTCCTCACGGGGAGCTGTTTTTT; CDR3 protein: CASSFPHGELFF
J gene: TRBJ2-7; D gene: TRBD1; CDR3 length: 13; V gene: TRBV7-2; clone size: many; CDR3 DNA: TGTGCCAGCGCAACAGGGGGGCGCGGGGAGCAGTACTTC; CDR3 protein: CASATGGRGEQYF
J gene: TRBJ2-1; D gene: -; CDR3 length: 12; V gene: TRBV29-1; clone size: medium-sized; CDR3 DNA: TGCAGCGTTGGGAGGGGGGGGAATGAGCAGTTCTTC; CDR3 protein: CSVGRGGNEQFF
J gene: TRBJ2-7; D gene: TRBD1; CDR3 length: 17; V gene: TRBV5-6; clone size: many; CDR3 DNA: TGTGCCAGCAGCTTGGAACAGGGGGCGGTCTCGTCCTACGAGCAGTACTTC; CDR3 protein: CASSLEQGAVSSYEQYF
J gene: TRBJ1-1; D gene: -; CDR3 length: 14; V gene: TRBV27; clone size: many; CDR3 DNA: TGTGCCAGCAGTCCGGCAGTAATGAACACTGAAGCTTTCTTT; CDR3 protein: CASSPAVMNTEAFF
J gene: TRBJ2-1; D gene: TRBD1; CDR3 length: 16; V gene: TRBV9; clone size: many; CDR3 DNA: TGTGCCAGCACCCTCTCCGGGGACAGGGGGCACAATGAGCAGTTCTTC; CDR3 protein: CASTLSGDRGHNEQFF
J gene: TRBJ1-1; D gene: -; CDR3 length: 12; V gene: TRBV10-3; clone size: many; CDR3 DNA: TGTGCCATCAGTGAGGGGGGGACTGAAGCTTTCTTT; CDR3 protein: CAISEGGTEAFF
J gene: TRBJ1-5; D gene: TRBD1; CDR3 length: 14; V gene: TRBV12-3/TRBV12-4; clone size: many; CDR3 DNA: TGTGCCAGCAGCTTTACAGGGGGCTCGAGGCCCCAGCATTTT; CDR3 protein: CASSFTGGSRPQHF
J gene: TRBJ1-5; D gene: -; CDR3 length: 15; V gene: TRBV3-1; clone size: few; CDR3 DNA: TGTGCCAGCAGCCAAGATCTTAGGGGAGGACAGCCCCAGCATTTT; CDR3 protein: CASSQDLRGGQPQHF
J gene: TRBJ2-5; D gene: TRBD2; CDR3 length: 12; V gene: TRBV20-1; clone size: many; CDR3 DNA: TGCAGTGTTAACGGACTAGATGAGACCCAGTACTTC; CDR3 protein: CSVNGLDETQYF
J gene: TRBJ2-1; D gene: TRBD2; CDR3 length: 14; V gene: TRBV5-1; clone size: many; CDR3 DNA: TGCGCCAGCAGCTTAGCGGGGGGGTTTGATGAGCAGTTCTTC; CDR3 protein: CASSLAGGFDEQFF
J gene: TRBJ2-1; D gene: -; CDR3 length: 15; V gene: TRBV5-1; clone size: many; CDR3 DNA: TGCGCCAGCAGCCCTGGGTTCAGCTCCTACAATGAGCAGTTCTTC; CDR3 protein: CASSPGFSSYNEQFF
J gene: TRBJ2-5; D gene: -; CDR3 length: 15; V gene: TRBV20-1; clone size: many; CDR3 DNA: TGCAGTGCTCCTAGGGAGAATAAGATAGGCGAGACCCAGTACTTC; CDR3 protein: CSAPRENKIGETQYF
J gene: TRBJ2-1; D gene: -; CDR3 length: 14; V gene: TRBV12-3/TRBV12-4; clone size: many; CDR3 DNA: TGTGCCAGCAGTTTAATCGTTGGCCTCAATGAGCAGTTCTTC; CDR3 protein: CASSLIVGLNEQFF
J gene: TRBJ1-1; D gene: -; CDR3 length: 15; V gene: TRBV7-2; clone size: many; CDR3 DNA: TGTGCCAGCAGCGTAAGACCTGACAGGTTGGCTGAAGCTTTCTTT; CDR3 protein: CASSVRPDRLAEAFF
J gene: TRBJ2-7; D gene: -; CDR3 length: 15; V gene: TRBV20-1; clone size: many; CDR3 DNA: TGCAGTGCTAGAGACAGGGGTCAGGGTACCGGCGAGCAGTACTTC; CDR3 protein: CSARDRGQGTGEQYF
J gene: TRBJ2-7; D gene: TRBD1; CDR3 length: 13; V gene: TRBV20-1; clone size: many; CDR3 DNA: TGCAGTGCTACTACACAGACAGGGTCCGAGCAGTACTTC; CDR3 protein: CSATTQTGSEQYF
J gene: TRBJ2-1; D gene: TRBD2; CDR3 length: 15; V gene: TRBV20-1; clone size: many; CDR3 DNA: TGCAGTGCTAGGGAGGTTGGTAGCGGGCACAATGAGCAGTTCTTC; CDR3 protein: CSAREVGSGHNEQFF
J gene: TRBJ2-2; D gene: TRBD1; CDR3 length: 16; V gene: TRBV12-5; clone size: many; CDR3 DNA: TGTGCTAGTGGTTTGGTTCCAGGGGGCCGCACCGGGGAGCTGTTTTTT; CDR3 protein: CASGLVPGGRTGELFF
J gene: TRBJ2-1; D gene: -; CDR3 length: 14; V gene: TRBV15; clone size: many; CDR3 DNA: TGTGCCACCAGCCCTGTTAAAGCGAGCAATGAGCAGTTCTTC; CDR3 protein: CATSPVKASNEQFF
J gene: TRBJ2-3; D gene: -; CDR3 length: 15; V gene: TRBV29-1; clone size: few; CDR3 DNA: TGCAGCGTTGAATTAGCGGTGATTTACACAGATACGCAGTATTTT; CDR3 protein: CSVELAVIYTDTQYF
J gene: TRBJ2-6; D gene: -; CDR3 length: 15; V gene: TRBV5-1; clone size: many; CDR3 DNA: TGCGCCAGCAGCCTCACAGGCTCTGGGGCCAACGTCCTGACTTTC; CDR3 protein: CASSLTGSGANVLTF
J gene: TRBJ1-6; D gene: -; CDR3 length: 13; V gene: TRBV20-1; clone size: many; CDR3 DNA: TGCAGTGCTAGCGACGTGGCTAATTCACCCCTCCACTTT; CDR3 protein: CSASDVANSPLHF
J gene: TRBJ1-2; D gene: -; CDR3 length: 14; V gene: TRBV20-1; clone size: many; CDR3 DNA: TGCAGTGCTAGGGATGCGTCGGGGGGTAGAGGCTACACCTTC; CDR3 protein: CSARDASGGRGYTF
J gene: TRBJ1-5; D gene: -; CDR3 length: 13; V gene: TRBV20-1; clone size: few; CDR3 DNA: TGCAGTGGTATCTCAAATGACGATCAGCCCCAGCATTTT; CDR3 protein: CSGISNDDQPQHF
J gene: TRBJ2-3; D gene: TRBD1; CDR3 length: 12; V gene: TRBV29-1; clone size: many; CDR3 DNA: TGCAGCGTCGGGACAGGGACAGATACGCAGTATTTT; CDR3 protein: CSVGTGTDTQYF
J gene: TRBJ2-3; D gene: TRBD1; CDR3 length: 16; V gene: TRBV12-3/TRBV12-4; clone size: many; CDR3 DNA: TGTGCCAGCAGTTTAAGGACAGGGCGGCGGGTAGATACGCAGTATTTT; CDR3 protein: CASSLRTGRRVDTQYF
J gene: TRBJ1-2; D gene: -; CDR3 length: 14; V gene: TRBV11-2; clone size: few; CDR3 DNA: TGTGCCAGCAGCTTAGGTCCCAACTCCTATGGCTACACCTTC; CDR3 protein: CASSLGPNSYGYTF
J gene: TRBJ2-5; D gene: -; CDR3 length: 15; V gene: TRBV11-2; clone size: -; CDR3 DNA: TGTGCCAGCAGCCCGGGGCCAGGACTTCAAGAGACCCAGTACTTC; CDR3 protein: CASSPGPGLQETQYF
J gene: TRBJ2-7; D gene: TRBD2; CDR3 length: 13; V gene: TRBV9; clone size: many; CDR3 DNA: TGTGCCAGCAGCGTCGGGGGGGCCGGTGAGCAGTACTTC; CDR3 protein: CASSVGGAGEQYF
J gene: TRBJ2-4; D gene: -; CDR3 length: 17; V gene: TRBV5-1; clone size: few; CDR3 DNA: TGCGCCAGCAGCGCCTCCGGGACGAACGTCGGTAAAAACATTCAGTACTTC; CDR3 protein: CASSASGTNVGKNIQYF
J gene: TRBJ2-1; D gene: -; CDR3 length: 14; V gene: TRBV18; clone size: many; CDR3 DNA: TGTGCCAGCTCACCATCGCGACAGAACAATGAGCAGTTCTTC; CDR3 protein: CASSPSRQNNEQFF
J gene: TRBJ2-6; D gene: -; CDR3 length: 14; V gene: TRBV20-1; clone size: many; CDR3 DNA: TGCAGTGCTAGAGTCTACGCTGGGGCCAACGTCCTGACTTTC; CDR3 protein: CSARVYAGANVLTF
J gene: TRBJ1-2; D gene: -; CDR3 length: 14; V gene: TRBV12-3/TRBV12-4; clone size: many; CDR3 DNA: TGTGCCAGCAGTTTTACCACAGGGACCTATGGCTACACCTTC; CDR3 protein: CASSFTTGTYGYTF
J gene: TRBJ2-1; D gene: TRBD2; CDR3 length: 17; V gene: TRBV29-1; clone size: many; CDR3 DNA: TGCAGCGTTGAAAGGGAGCAGACTAGCGGGAGTCTCTATGAGCAGTTCTTC; CDR3 protein: CSVEREQTSGSLYEQFF
J gene: TRBJ2-1; D gene: TRBD1; CDR3 length: 15; V gene: TRBV5-1; clone size: many; CDR3 DNA: TGCGCCAGCAGCTTGGCTGGGACAGAATACAATGAGCAGTTCTTC; CDR3 protein: CASSLAGTEYNEQFF
J gene: TRBJ2-1; D gene: TRBD1; CDR3 length: 15; V gene: TRBV2; clone size: many; CDR3 DNA: TGTGCCAGCAGGGCCCAGGGGGCCAAGGCCAATGAGCAGTTCTTC; CDR3 protein: CASRAQGAKANEQFF
J gene: TRBJ1-6; D gene: -; CDR3 length: 15; V gene: TRBV20-1; clone size: many; CDR3 DNA: TGCAGTGCTAGTTCGACCGGGCAGGGAAATTCACCCCTCAACTTT; CDR3 protein: CSASSTGQGNSPLNF
J gene: TRBJ1-1; D gene: -; CDR3 length: 14; V gene: TRBV5-1; clone size: -; CDR3 DNA: TGCGCCAGCAGCTTCCTCGATGAGAACACTGAAGCTTTCTTT; CDR3 protein: CASSFLDENTEAFF
J gene: TRBJ2-7; D gene: TRBD2; CDR3 length: 16; V gene: TRBV4-2; clone size: few; CDR3 DNA: TGTGCCAGCAGCCGCGAACCTAGCGGGGGGGCCTACGAGCAGTACTTC; CDR3 protein: CASSREPSGGAYEQYF
J gene: TRBJ1-4; D gene: -; CDR3 length: 15; V gene: TRBV3-1; clone size: many; CDR3 DNA: TGTGCCAGCAGCCAAGTCACAGGGCCTAATGAAAAACTGTTTTTT; CDR3 protein: CASSQVTGPNEKLFF